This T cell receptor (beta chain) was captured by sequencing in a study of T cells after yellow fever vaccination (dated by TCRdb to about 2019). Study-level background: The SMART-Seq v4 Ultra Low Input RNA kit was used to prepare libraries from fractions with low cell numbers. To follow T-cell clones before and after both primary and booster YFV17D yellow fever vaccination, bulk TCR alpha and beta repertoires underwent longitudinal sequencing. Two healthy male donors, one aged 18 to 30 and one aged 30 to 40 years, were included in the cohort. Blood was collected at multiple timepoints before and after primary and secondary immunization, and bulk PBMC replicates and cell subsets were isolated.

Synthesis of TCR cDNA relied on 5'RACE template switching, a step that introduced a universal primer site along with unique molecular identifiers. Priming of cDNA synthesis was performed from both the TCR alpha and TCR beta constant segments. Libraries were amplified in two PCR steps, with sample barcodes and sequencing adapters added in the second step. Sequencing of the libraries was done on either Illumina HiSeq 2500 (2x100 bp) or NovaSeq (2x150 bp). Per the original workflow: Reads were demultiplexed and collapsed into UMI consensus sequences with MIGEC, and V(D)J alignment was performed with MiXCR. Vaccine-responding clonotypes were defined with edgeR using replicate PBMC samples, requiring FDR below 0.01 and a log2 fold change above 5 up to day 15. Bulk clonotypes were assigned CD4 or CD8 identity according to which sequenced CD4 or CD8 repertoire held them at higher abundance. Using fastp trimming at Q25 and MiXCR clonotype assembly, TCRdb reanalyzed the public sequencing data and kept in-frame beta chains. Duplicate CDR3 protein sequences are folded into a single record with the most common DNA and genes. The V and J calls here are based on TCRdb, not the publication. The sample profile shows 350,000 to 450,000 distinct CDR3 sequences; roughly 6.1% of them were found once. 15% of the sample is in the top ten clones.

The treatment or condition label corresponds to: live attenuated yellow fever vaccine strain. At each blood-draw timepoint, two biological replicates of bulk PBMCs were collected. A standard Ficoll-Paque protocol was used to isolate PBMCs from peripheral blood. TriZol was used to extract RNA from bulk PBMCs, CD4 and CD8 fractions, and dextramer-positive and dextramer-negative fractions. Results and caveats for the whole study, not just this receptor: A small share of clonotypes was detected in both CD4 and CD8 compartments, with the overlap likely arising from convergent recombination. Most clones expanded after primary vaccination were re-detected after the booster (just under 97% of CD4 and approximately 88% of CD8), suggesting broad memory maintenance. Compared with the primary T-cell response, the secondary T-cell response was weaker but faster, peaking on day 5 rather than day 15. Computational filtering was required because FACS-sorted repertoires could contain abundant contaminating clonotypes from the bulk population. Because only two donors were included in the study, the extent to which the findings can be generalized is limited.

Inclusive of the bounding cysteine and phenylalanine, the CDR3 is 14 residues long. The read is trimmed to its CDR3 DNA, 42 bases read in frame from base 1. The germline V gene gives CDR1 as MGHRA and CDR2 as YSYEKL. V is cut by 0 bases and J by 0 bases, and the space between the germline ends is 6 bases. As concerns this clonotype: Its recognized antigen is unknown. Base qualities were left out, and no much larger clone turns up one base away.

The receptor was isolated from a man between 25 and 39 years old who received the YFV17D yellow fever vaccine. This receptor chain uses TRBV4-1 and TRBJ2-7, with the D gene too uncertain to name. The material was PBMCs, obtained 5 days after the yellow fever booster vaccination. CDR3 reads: CASSQDAPSYEQYF. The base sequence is TGCGCCAGCAGCCAAGACGCTCCCTCCTACGAGCAGTACTTC.